The entry below describes one T cell receptor (beta chain). Measured with immunoSEQ multiplex PCR; TCRdb has only the in-frame clones, and not every one. The top ten clones hold under 15% of a sample with 130,000 or so clones, 94% of them seen once. The record originates from a study of control samples from healthy donors and cancer patients. The V end lost 5 bases, the J end lost 7 bases, and 20 bases lay between the germline ends. The CDR3 runs to 15 residues. The germline V gene has CDR1 SGHAT and CDR2 FQDESV (reference sequence). The material sequenced was blood. The chain employs TRBV11-1 and TRBJ1-2; D ambiguous. This receptor was identified in a man aged 35-49 years in good health. CDR3 sequence: CASSPSVGARGGYTF. The CDR3 DNA follows: TGTGCCAGCAGCCCTAGTGTAGGCGCACGTGGTGGCTACACCTTC.